Presented here are 13 T cell receptor beta chains from one specimen sequenced in a study of shared clonotypes between healthy human individuals. The assay was immunoSEQ multiplex PCR, and TCRdb's table has in-frame clones only and misses some. The table includes millions of clones, around 94% detected once. Sequenced input: naive CD4+ T cells sorted from blood. Regarding subset: CD45RA+ positively selected. Receptors were obtained from a man between 18 and 35 years old in good health.

This clone has just one count. The chain has TRBV10-3 and TRBJ2-3; 13 bases align to TRBD2. The CDR3 extends over 16 amino acids. The trim removed 3 bases at V and 7 bases at J, leaving 7 bases unmatched. Germline CDR1 reads ENHRY; CDR2 reads SYGVKD. Written as DNA, the CDR3 is TGTGCCATCAGTGACAGACTAGCGGGGGGAGTATATACGCAGTATTTT. Protein sequence: CAISDRLAGGVYTQYF.

This sequence joins TRBV28 and TRBJ1-2; D not resolved. The CDR3 spans 14 residues. Looked up from germline, CDR1 is MDHEN and CDR2 is SYDVKM. V lost 7 bases to trimming and J lost 9 bases, with 21 bases between them. CDR3 sequence: CASTQATPRRRYTF. The CDR3, as DNA: TGTGCCAGCACCCAGGCGACCCCTCGGCGCCGCTACACCTTC.

The CDR3 nucleotides are TGTGCCAGCAGCGGAACAGTCCAAGGGGTTGAGCAGTTCTTC. It specifies CASSGTVQGVEQFF. The V call is TRBV9, the J call TRBJ2-1; D possibly corresponds to TRBD1 (5 bases). Germline loops: CDR1 SGDLS, CDR2 YYNGEE. This CDR3 spans 14 amino acids. Deletions cut 3 bases from V and 9 bases from J, with 16 bases between.

This clone was found once. V and J are TRBV11-3 and TRBJ2-3; D perhaps matches TRBD2 (6 bases). V shed 1 base and J shed 1 base, with 18 bases lying between them. CDR1 and CDR2 (germline): SGHNT, YENEEA. The CDR3 runs to 18 residues. CDR3 bases: TGTGCCAGCAGCTTAGGGGGTTCATGGACTACGGGCACAGATACGCAGTATTTT. Its translation: CASSLGGSWTTGTDTQYF.

The chain employs TRBV28 and TRBJ2-2, with 10 bases that match TRBD1. This CDR3 is built from 16 residues. V lost 5 bases to trimming and J lost 3 bases; unmatched junction nucleotides: 6. Germline values: CDR1 MDHEN, CDR2 SYDVKM. The CDR3 DNA reads as TGTGCCAGCAGTCCCTCGACAGGGGGCTACACCGGGGAGCTGTTTTTT. This encodes CASSPSTGGYTGELFF.

V and J are TRBV19 and TRBJ1-1, with 7 bases lining up with TRBD1. CDR3 length equals 15 residues. Germline values: CDR1 LNHDA, CDR2 SQIVND (reference sequence). The junction had 8 bases not matched to a gene; V was cut back by 7 bases and J by 0 bases. CDR3 in amino acids: CASTPGQRMNTEAFF. CDR3 nucleotide sequence: TGTGCCAGTACCCCGGGACAGCGGATGAACACTGAAGCTTTCTTT.

The chain carries TRBV5-1 and TRBJ2-1; TRBD2 matches 7 bases. The germline V gene encodes CDR1 SGHRS and CDR2 YFSETQ. The CDR3 contains 13 residues. Unmatched junction bases numbered 6, after V lost 0 bases and J lost 12 bases. In nucleotides, the CDR3 is TGCGCCAGCAGCTTGGTTGGACTAGAAGGGCAGTTCTTC. This sequence encodes CASSLVGLEGQFF.

This chain links TRBV6-5 with TRBJ1-3; TRBD1 is a possible D gene (5 bases). This CDR3 has 15 residues. The V and J ends lost 6 bases and 2 bases respectively, with 14 bases between them. Germline values: CDR1 MNHEY, CDR2 SVGAGI. The DNA of the CDR3 is TGTGCCAGCAGGGGCCTGGACACGGCTGGAAACACCATATATTTT. The encoded protein is CASRGLDTAGNTIYF.

The count of this clone is one. This chain links TRBV14 with TRBJ2-1; D gene uncertain. Germline lookup yields CDR1 SGHDN and CDR2 FVKESK. V was cut by 1 base and J by 6 bases, with 10 bases left in between. The CDR3 spans 14 residues. This CDR3 reads CASSQVLVGNEQFF. The CDR3 DNA sequence: TGTGCCAGCAGCCAAGTGTTAGTGGGCAATGAGCAGTTCTTC.

V is TRBV7-9 and J is TRBJ1-5; D unresolved. Germline CDR1 reads SEHNR; CDR2 reads FQNEAQ (reference sequence). The V end was cut by 4 bases, the J end by 7 bases, with 8 bases between. CDR3 size: 12 residues. The CDR3 loop reads CASSSQSQPQHF. In nucleotides, the CDR3 is TGTGCCAGCAGCTCACAGTCACAGCCCCAGCATTTT.

V gene TRBV7-2 combines with J gene TRBJ2-4, with no clear D. V lost 1 base and J 0 bases, leaving 16 bases between the germline ends. Germline V lookup: CDR1 SGHTA, CDR2 FQGNSA. This CDR3 has 18 residues. DNA for the CDR3: TGTGCCAGCAGCTTAGTGGCGCCCTTCAGTTTAGCCAAAAACATTCAGTACTTC. It yields the protein CASSLVAPFSLAKNIQYF.

The chain couples TRBV5-1 to TRBJ2-3; the D is unclear. The CDR3 covers 12 residues. Looked up from germline, CDR1 is SGHRS and CDR2 is YFSETQ. V was shortened by 7 bases and J by 6 bases, with 12 bases between the two germline ends. In nucleotides, the CDR3 is TGCGCCAGCGGGGTTGAGGTGGATACGCAGTATTTT. It encodes CASGVEVDTQYF.

This chain uses TRBV18 with TRBJ2-6; D ambiguous. With 6 bases removed from V and 0 bases from J, the gap between germline ends came to 12 bases. Per the germline V gene, CDR1 is KGHSH and CDR2 is LQKENI. The CDR3 extends over 16 amino acids. The CDR3 loop reads CASSFLPSSGANVLTF. The DNA of the CDR3 is TGTGCCAGCTCGTTCCTGCCCAGCTCTGGGGCCAACGTCCTGACTTTC.